The 21 T cell receptor beta chains reported below all come from one sample, sequenced in a study of T-cell memory formation after mild COVID-19. MiXCR was run by TCRdb on the 5' RACE reads, yielding one entry per CDR3 protein. The repertoire holds fewer than 40,000 distinct CDR3 sequences, about 10% seen once, with over 25% in the top ten. The specimen sequenced was PBMCs or a T cell subset sorted from them (not recorded which). The receptor source for this set is a man younger than 35 who had mild COVID-19 (a few samples of this study predate the infection). Cell type and time point are not known.

This clonotype appeared a few times. Here the CDR3 reads CASSLGVSGGYTF. The CDR3 DNA is TGCGCCAGCAGCTTGGGTGTCTCGGGGGGCTACACCTTC. The chain joins TRBV5-1 to TRBJ1-2; no clear D. Germline assignment: CDR1 SGHRS and CDR2 YFSETQ. The V end was cut by 0 bases, the J end by 8 bases, with 11 bases between. CDR3 size: 13 residues.

This chain connects TRBV7-9 to TRBJ1-1; possibly TRBD1 for D (5 bases). Germline V gene sequence: CDR1 SEHNR, CDR2 FQNEAQ (reference sequence). V lost 0 bases to trimming and J lost 11 bases, with 16 bases between them. The CDR3 extends over 14 amino acids. The CDR3 loop reads CASSLAGIRDRAFF. In DNA, the CDR3 is TGTGCCAGCAGCTTAGCTGGTATCAGGGACCGCGCTTTCTTT. Supplemented by reference TRBV7-9 and TRBJ1-1, the full variable domain reads DTGVSQNPRHKITKRGQNVTFRCDPISEHNRLYWYRQTLGQGPEFLTYFQNEAQLEKSRLLSDRFSAERPKGSFSTLEIQRTEQGDSAMYLCASSLAGIRDRAFFGQGTRLTVV.

This clonotype has just a few counts. The junction departs from the called germline gene at one end, perhaps through a read error. This chain links TRBV12-3 or TRBV12-4 with TRBJ1-4; D uncertain. CDR3 size: 14 residues. The CDR3 here is CASSIAERRGKLFF. In nucleotides, the CDR3 is TGTGCCAGCAGTATAGCAGAAAGGAGAGGAAAACTGTTTTTT.

The chain employs TRBV4-1 and TRBJ2-7; 7 positions agree with TRBD2. CDR1 MGHRA and CDR2 YSYEKL come from the germline V gene. CDR3 length: 14 residues. V shed 1 base and J 6 bases; nucleotides not matched to a gene: 6. CDR3 nucleotide sequence: TGCGCCAGCAGCCAAGTCGGGGGGTCAGTCGAGCAGTACTTC. It is translated as CASSQVGGSVEQYF.

CDR3 sequence (DNA): TGTGCCAGCAGTTTAGCGAACACCGGGGAGCTGTTTTTT. This codes for CASSLANTGELFF. This chain links TRBV27 with TRBJ2-2; D remains ambiguous. There are 13 residues in the CDR3. The V end lost 2 bases, the J end lost 0 bases, and 1 base lay between the germline ends. Germline lookup yields CDR1 MNHEY and CDR2 SMNVEV (reference sequence).

This clonotype was seen many times. The chain uses TRBV27 and TRBJ2-2; TRBD2 matches 7 bases. CDR3 size: 16 residues. The junction had 7 bases not matched to a gene; V was cut back by 4 bases and J by 2 bases. Germline assignment: CDR1 MNHEY and CDR2 SMNVEV (reference sequence). The DNA of the CDR3 is TGTGCCAGCAGTTCATACGGGGGGTTTAACACCGGGGAGCTGTTTTTT. Protein product: CASSSYGGFNTGELFF.

This clonotype was seen at least ten times. J is TRBJ1-1 and V is TRBV7-9; D is perhaps TRBD1 (5 bases). The CDR3 is 14 residues long. Trimming took off 7 bases at V and 6 bases at J, with 18 bases between the two ends. Germline V gives CDR1 SEHNR, CDR2 FQNEAQ (reference sequence). CDR3 nucleotides: TGTGCCAGCACCACGACGGGGCATAACGCTGAAGCTTTCTTT. It codes for CASTTTGHNAEAFF.

This clonotype has at least ten counts. The chain carries TRBV20-1 and TRBJ1-1; D call uncertain. The CDR3 is made up of 13 amino acids. In germline, CDR1 is DFQATT, CDR2 SNEGSKA (reference sequence). The germline V and J ends were trimmed by 3 bases and 1 base, with 9 bases remaining between them. CDR3 sequence reads: CSASGRWNTEAFF. The CDR3, as DNA: TGCAGTGCTAGCGGCAGATGGAACACTGAAGCTTTCTTT.

The sample holds many counts of this clonotype. CDR3 DNA: TGTGCCAGCAGCTTAGGAGGGTGGAATGAGCAGTTCTTC. This codes for CASSLGGWNEQFF. The rearrangement joins TRBV7-9 to TRBJ2-1, with TRBD2 as a possible D gene (5 bases). Per germline, CDR1 SEHNR and CDR2 FQNEAQ (reference sequence). V was shortened by 1 base and J by 7 bases, with 8 bases between the two germline ends. The CDR3 has 13 amino acids.

At least ten counts were recorded for this clonotype. V and J are TRBV19 and TRBJ2-5; possibly TRBD1 or TRBD2 for D (5 bases each). The V end lost 4 bases, the J end lost 6 bases, and 18 bases lay between the germline ends. From germline, CDR1 is LNHDA and CDR2 SQIVND (reference sequence). The CDR3 runs to 15 residues. In DNA form, the CDR3 reads TGTGCCAGTAGTACTTACATTCATCCGGGGCAGACCCAGTACTTC. Amino acids: CASSTYIHPGQTQYF.

This chain links TRBV12-3 or TRBV12-4 with TRBJ1-2; TRBD1 is a possible D gene (5 bases). The CDR3 loop spans 13 amino acids. With 7 bases removed from V and 4 bases from J, the gap between germline ends came to 13 bases. CDR3 DNA: TGTGCCAGCATCATTTACGGGGGCTATGGCTACACCTTC. It translates to CASIIYGGYGYTF.

This clonotype was seen repeatedly, ten times or more. J is TRBJ2-6 and V is TRBV20-1; 7 bases agree with TRBD1. The length of the CDR3 is 14 residues. The V gene end was trimmed by 6 bases and the J gene end by 2 bases; junction bases not matched to a gene: 4. The germline CDR1 and CDR2 sequences are DFQATT and SNEGSKA (reference sequence). The CDR3 sequence is CSAGQGAGANVLTF. The CDR3 DNA follows: TGCAGTGCGGGGCAGGGGGCTGGGGCCAACGTCCTGACTTTC.

This clonotype appeared many times. The chain couples TRBV24-1 to TRBJ2-1; unclear D gene. The CDR3 spans 14 residues. The ends were cut back, 5 bases at V and 10 bases at J, with 17 bases in the middle. The germline gives CDR1 KGHDR, CDR2 SFDVKD. The CDR3 spells CATSVDDSLGEQFF. CDR3 nucleotides: TGTGCCACCAGTGTCGACGACTCCCTGGGGGAGCAGTTCTTC.

This clonotype came up a few times. The chain recombines TRBV7-2 with TRBJ1-2; D may be TRBD1 (6 bases). The length of the CDR3 is 14 residues. Germline lookup yields CDR1 SGHTA and CDR2 FQGNSA. Trimming took 3 bases from V and 7 from J, leaving 15 bases between them. CDR3 sequence: CASSFWGGEGGYTF. Here the CDR3 DNA reads TGTGCCAGCAGCTTCTGGGGGGGCGAAGGTGGCTACACCTTC.

This clonotype was counted many times. The V call is TRBV9, the J call TRBJ2-7; 10 bases are shared with TRBD1. The germline V gene encodes CDR1 SGDLS and CDR2 YYNGEE. The junction had 7 bases not matched to a gene; V was cut back by 5 bases and J by 5 bases. This CDR3 contains 14 residues. The CDR3 DNA follows: TGTGCCAGCAGTCGAAGACAGGGGGCCGACGAGCAGTACTTC. As protein: CASSRRQGADEQYF.

This clonotype has more than one count but fewer than ten. The chain uses TRBV19 and TRBJ1-5, with D possibly TRBD1 on 5 matching bases. V lost 0 bases and J lost 7, with 7 bases in between. Germline V lookup: CDR1 LNHDA, CDR2 SQIVND (reference sequence). The CDR3 loop spans 13 amino acids. Written as DNA, the CDR3 is TGTGCCAGTAGTATAGATGGGGGGCAGCCCCAGCATTTT. Translated: CASSIDGGQPQHF.

This clonotype was recorded many times. The V call is TRBV7-9, the J call TRBJ2-3, with TRBD1 matching 7 bases. The ends lost 1 base at V and 7 bases at J; junction bases unmatched: 8. The germline V gene has CDR1 SEHNR and CDR2 FQNEAQ (reference sequence). The CDR3 length is 15 residues. The CDR3 here is CASSLDLGGVHTQYF. The CDR3 DNA sequence: TGTGCCAGCAGCTTAGACCTAGGGGGCGTACATACGCAGTATTTT.

V gene TRBV24-1 combines with J gene TRBJ2-3; D perhaps matches TRBD2 (6 bases). V was cut by 3 bases and J by 2 bases, with 11 bases left in between. CDR1 is KGHDR and CDR2 is SFDVKD in the germline V gene. CDR3 length equals 15 residues. Here the CDR3 DNA reads TGTGCCACCAGTGATATAGCGGAGCCCACAGATACGCAGTATTTT. It yields the protein CATSDIAEPTDTQYF.

The sample holds many counts of this clonotype. The V call is TRBV28, the J call TRBJ1-4; D not certain. Trimming took 4 bases from V and 11 from J, leaving 11 bases between them. The CDR3 consists of 12 residues. Germline CDR1 is MDHEN and CDR2 is SYDVKM. The CDR3 DNA reads as TGTGCCAGCAGTTCGTCACATCGGAAACTGTTTTTT. It translates to CASSSSHRKLFF. The complete variable domain, with remaining parts taken from reference TRBV28 and TRBJ1-4, reads DVKVTQSSRYLVKRTGEKVFLECVQDMDHENMFWYRQDPGLGLRLIYFSYDVKMKEKGDIPEGYSVSREKKERFSLILESASTNQTSMYLCASSSSHRKLFFGSGTQLSVL.

This clonotype was detected many times. V usage is TRBV6-1 and J usage is TRBJ1-1, with D tentatively TRBD1 (5 bases). The CDR3 sequence is 13 residues long. Trimming stripped 11 bases from V and 3 bases from J, with 16 bases between. CDR1 MNHNS and CDR2 SASEGT come from the germline V gene. Here the CDR3 reads CASAGARDTEAFF. The CDR3, as DNA: TGTGCCTCCGCCGGGGCGAGGGACACTGAAGCTTTCTTT.

In this sample, this clonotype turned up a few times. The chain carries TRBV7-2 and TRBJ2-1; 15 nucleotides align to TRBD2. V lost 6 bases and J lost 0; bases outside the gene matches: 6. The CDR3 covers 18 residues. Germline CDR1 and CDR2: SGHTA and FQGNSA. The CDR3 DNA sequence: TGTGCCAGCAGGGCCGGGACTAGCGGGGGGTCCTCCTACAATGAGCAGTTCTTC. Protein: CASRAGTSGGSSYNEQFF.